This is a list of T cell receptor beta chains from one sample in a study of cytomegalovirus exposure and HLA in healthy donors. Here immunoSEQ multiplex PCR was the method, and the copy in TCRdb shows in-frame clones only, minus some. The sample consists of approximately 110,000 clones, around 80% of them appearing once. The sequenced sample was PBMCs. Receptors originate from a middle-aged woman in good health and CMV-seronegative. The CDR3 runs from the conserved cysteine through the conserved F or W. The order of the fields is J gene, D gene, V gene, clone size, CDR3 protein, CDR3 DNA. The D gene is left open where the match is weak. The listing skips clone size in some rows; elsewhere it reads once, few, many or a size class.

J: TRBJ1-5; D: TRBD1; V: TRBV28; size: -; CDR3: CASSSWDRQNQPQHF; DNA: TGTGCCAGCAGTTCCTGGGACAGACAAAACCAGCCCCAGCATTTT
J: TRBJ1-2; D: TRBD1; V: TRBV27; size: -; CDR3: CASSRVRQGGGGYTF; DNA: TGTGCCAGCAGCCGAGTCAGACAGGGCGGAGGCGGCTACACCTTC
J: TRBJ1-1; D: -; V: TRBV2; size: -; CDR3: CASGGGVVGGTEAFF; DNA: TGTGCCAGTGGCGGGGGGGTGGTAGGGGGAACTGAAGCTTTCTTT
J: TRBJ2-3; D: -; V: TRBV18; size: -; CDR3: CASSTNTDTQYF; DNA: TGTGCCAGCTCAACTAACACAGATACGCAGTATTTT
J: TRBJ1-2; D: TRBD1; V: TRBV2; size: few; CDR3: CASRIGQGYGYTF; DNA: TGTGCCAGCAGGATAGGACAGGGCTATGGCTACACCTTC
J: TRBJ1-1; D: TRBD1; V: TRBV7-9; size: few; CDR3: CASPRQGRVTEAFF; DNA: TGTGCCAGCCCACGACAGGGAAGAGTCACTGAAGCTTTCTTT
J: TRBJ2-1; D: -; V: TRBV28; size: -; CDR3: CASSQTAYNEQFF; DNA: TGTGCCAGCAGTCAGACAGCTTACAATGAGCAGTTCTTC
J: TRBJ1-1; D: -; V: TRBV11-2; size: -; CDR3: CASSRVALRENTEAFF; DNA: TGTGCCAGCAGCCGAGTGGCACTCCGGGAGAACACTGAAGCTTTCTTT
J: TRBJ1-1; D: -; V: TRBV5-1; size: -; CDR3: CASSWRYKNTEAFF; DNA: TGCGCCAGCAGCTGGAGGTACAAGAACACTGAAGCTTTCTTT
J: TRBJ1-5; D: TRBD1; V: TRBV7-2; size: -; CDR3: CASSLTGVNQPQHF; DNA: TGTGCCAGCAGCTTGACAGGGGTCAATCAGCCCCAGCATTTT
J: TRBJ2-5; D: -; V: TRBV19; size: once; CDR3: CASSIVGRRETQYF; DNA: TGTGCCAGTAGTATCGTGGGGAGGAGAGAGACCCAGTACTTC
J: TRBJ1-5; D: TRBD1; V: TRBV5-5; size: -; CDR3: CASSPGTGSGPQHF; DNA: TGTGCCAGCAGTCCGGGGACAGGGAGCGGGCCCCAGCATTTT
J: TRBJ1-2; D: -; V: TRBV14; size: once; CDR3: CASSQDLAGIYGYTF; DNA: TGTGCCAGCAGCCAAGATTTGGCCGGGATCTATGGCTACACCTTC
J: TRBJ2-7; D: TRBD1; V: TRBV27; size: -; CDR3: CASSSLRQGSATEQYF; DNA: TGTGCCAGCAGTTCCTTGCGACAGGGCTCGGCGACCGAGCAGTACTTC